These 25 T cell receptor beta chains were sequenced from one sample in a study of blood T cell repertoires in COVID-19. Only in-frame clones appear in the TCRdb table, and some are missing; sequencing was by immunoSEQ multiplex PCR. The table records about 230,000 clones, about nine tenths of them present only once. The sequenced material came from peripheral blood. These receptors were taken from a middle-aged man with COVID-19, enrolled during active disease.

The rearrangement joins TRBV6-5 to TRBJ2-3; D may be TRBD2 (5 bases). Trimming cost V 4 bases and J 4 bases, with 18 bases left between them. From germline, CDR1 is MNHEY and CDR2 SVGAGI. The CDR3 contains 16 residues. In nucleotides, the CDR3 is TGTGCCAGCAGTTTGAGGCTAGCAGTAATCCCAGATACGCAGTATTTT. Its translation is CASSLRLAVIPDTQYF.

CDR3 coding DNA: TGTGCCAGCAGTCACCTACAGGGGCGGCACGAGCAGTACTTC. The encoded protein is CASSHLQGRHEQYF. The V and J genes are TRBV27 and TRBJ2-7, with 7 nucleotides matching TRBD1. The CDR3 has 14 residues. Germline-derived CDR1 and CDR2 are MNHEY and SMNVEV (reference sequence). V lost 5 bases and J lost 5; bases outside the gene matches: 9.

DNA for the CDR3: TGCAGCTTGAGACTAGCGGGACAAGAGACCCAGTACTTC. This translates into CSLRLAGQETQYF. The chain combines TRBV29-1 with TRBJ2-5; 11 nucleotides align to TRBD2. This CDR3 is built from 13 residues. Germline CDR1 and CDR2: SQVTM and ANQGSEA. Trimming at V came to 8 bases and at J to 2 bases, leaving 4 bases not matched to a gene.

V is TRBV5-6 and J is TRBJ2-7; D may be TRBD1 (5 bases). The CDR3 extends over 13 amino acids. The V gene's germline CDR1 is SGHDT and CDR2 YYEEEE. V was shortened by 7 bases and J by 4 bases, with 15 bases between the two germline ends. For the CDR3, the DNA is TGTGCCAGCCGATCACCAGGGAATTACGAGCAGTACTTC. Protein: CASRSPGNYEQYF.

The chain couples TRBV6-5 to TRBJ1-2; possibly TRBD1 for D (6 bases). The CDR3 covers 14 residues. Per germline, CDR1 MNHEY and CDR2 SVGAGI. V was clipped by 5 bases and J by 8 bases, with 18 bases between them. The CDR3 loop reads CASSKSTGNRGYTF. The CDR3 region has the DNA TGTGCCAGCAGTAAATCAACAGGGAACAGGGGCTACACCTTC.

V gene TRBV6-5 combines with J gene TRBJ1-1; D is ambiguous. The V and J ends lost 7 bases and 3 bases respectively, with 15 bases between them. Germline loops: CDR1 MNHEY, CDR2 SVGAGI. This CDR3 has 14 residues. This CDR3 reads CASTISAVDTEAFF. Written as DNA, the CDR3 is TGTGCCAGCACCATAAGCGCCGTGGACACTGAAGCTTTCTTT.

Notes on this clone: Germline and junction disagree at one end, which may indicate a read error. The CDR3 is CSASEPGQGAPEPFF. DNA of the CDR3: TGCAGTGCTAGTGAGCCGGGACAGGGGGCCCCCGAGCCGTTCTTC. The J gene is TRBJ2-1, the V gene TRBV20-1, with 12 positions matching TRBD1. CDR1 and CDR2 from the germline V gene are DFQATT and SNEGSKA (reference sequence). This CDR3 is 15 amino acids long.

The J gene is TRBJ2-5, the V gene TRBV7-2; D may be TRBD2 (5 bases). Germline loops: CDR1 SGHTA, CDR2 FQGNSA. With 6 bases removed from V and 5 bases from J, the gap between germline ends came to 19 bases. CDR3 length: 15 amino acids. The chain's CDR3 is CASRDSRYQVETQYF. CDR3 sequence (DNA): TGTGCCAGCAGGGACTCCCGGTACCAGGTTGAGACCCAGTACTTC.

The rearrangement links TRBV19 to TRBJ1-1, with TRBD1 matching over 11 bases. This CDR3 comprises 13 residues. Per the germline V gene, CDR1 is LNHDA and CDR2 is SQIVND (reference sequence). With 9 bases clipped from V and 5 bases from J, the junction kept 5 bases outside the gene matches. For the CDR3, the DNA is TGTGCCAGCATGGGACAGGGGGATACTGAAGCTTTCTTT. It translates to CASMGQGDTEAFF.

V and J are TRBV11-1 and TRBJ2-7; 7 bases map to TRBD2. Trimming at V came to 1 base and at J to 1 base, leaving 4 bases not matched to a gene. The CDR3 has 15 residues. Germline CDR1 SGHAT, CDR2 FQDESV (reference sequence). The DNA for the CDR3 is TGTGCCAGCAGCTTAGGCGGGGGTTTATCCTACGAGCAGTACTTC. This encodes CASSLGGGLSYEQYF.

The table lists this clone with a few counts. This chain connects TRBV7-9 to TRBJ2-1, with 13 nucleotides matching TRBD2. The CDR3 runs 15 residues. V was clipped by 3 bases and J by 9 bases; unmatched bases: 5. The germline V gene has CDR1 SEHNR and CDR2 FQNEAQ (reference sequence). The CDR3 loop is CASSFTSGRAVEQFF. CDR3 bases: TGTGCCAGCAGCTTCACTAGCGGGAGGGCTGTTGAGCAGTTCTTC.

This clone was recorded a few times. The chain uses TRBV5-5 and TRBJ2-7, with 10 bases aligning to TRBD1. V dropped 0 bases and J dropped 6; count of bases not matched to a gene: 3. This CDR3 spans 14 amino acids. Germline CDR1 is SGHKS and CDR2 is YYEKEE (reference sequence). The CDR3 spells CASSLGQGALEQYF. For the CDR3, the DNA is TGTGCCAGCAGCTTGGGACAGGGGGCTCTCGAGCAGTACTTC.

This clone was detected only once. This rearrangement joins TRBV30 to TRBJ2-2; 13 bases match TRBD2. V was clipped by 3 bases and J by 3 bases; unmatched bases: 7. This CDR3 has 17 amino acids. Germline CDR1 is GTSNPN and CDR2 is SVGIG (reference sequence). CDR3 in DNA: TGTGCCTGGAGGATACCGGGACTAGCGGGGTACACCGGGGAGCTGTTTTTT. Amino acids: CAWRIPGLAGYTGELFF.

The rearrangement joins TRBV4-1 to TRBJ1-6; 9 bases match TRBD1. The germline V gene encodes CDR1 MGHRA and CDR2 YSYEKL. J gave up 10 bases and V 1 base, and 5 bases lay outside the gene matches. CDR3 size: 15 residues. CDR3 nucleotide sequence: TGCGCCAGCAGCCAAGCGGGACAGGGAAGCTCACCCCTCCACTTT. It specifies CASSQAGQGSSPLHF.

The J gene is TRBJ1-6, the V gene TRBV5-1; possible D gene TRBD1, 5 bases. Germline-derived CDR1 and CDR2 are SGHRS and YFSETQ. This CDR3 contains 16 residues. Trimming cost V 4 bases and J 8 bases, with 19 bases left between them. The CDR3 reads CASSMTLNPGDSPLHF. As DNA, the CDR3 is TGCGCCAGCAGCATGACCCTTAATCCGGGGGATTCACCCCTCCACTTT.

V and J are TRBV7-9 and TRBJ1-1, with D maybe TRBD1 (5 bases). The germline V and J ends were trimmed by 5 bases and 5 bases, with 15 bases remaining between them. The CDR3 spans 14 residues. CDR1 is SEHNR and CDR2 is FQNEAQ in the germline V gene (reference sequence). The CDR3 protein is CASSPQAVGTEAFF. For the CDR3, the DNA is TGTGCCAGCAGCCCACAGGCTGTGGGGACTGAAGCTTTCTTT.

The chain has TRBV7-2 and TRBJ2-4; 7 nucleotides line up with TRBD2. Per germline, CDR1 SGHTA and CDR2 FQGNSA. The CDR3 has 18 residues. Trimming removed 5 bases from V and 0 bases from J; junction bases left unmatched: 13. CDR3 sequence: CASSLRAAGVIAKNIQYF. The CDR3, as DNA: TGTGCCAGCAGCCTGAGGGCGGCGGGGGTCATAGCCAAAAACATTCAGTACTTC.

This chain uses TRBV11-2 with TRBJ2-2; a weak D match, TRBD1 (6 bases). Trimming took off 5 bases at V and 0 bases at J, with 13 bases between the two ends. The CDR3 has 16 residues. Germline V gene data show CDR1 as SGHAT and CDR2 as FQNNGV. Written as DNA, the CDR3 is TGTGCCAGCAGCCCACAGGGTTTATCGAACACCGGGGAGCTGTTTTTT. It encodes CASSPQGLSNTGELFF.

This clone was recorded only once. The chain links TRBV20-1 to TRBJ1-1; 7 bases line up with TRBD1. Germline V CDR1 and CDR2: DFQATT, SNEGSKA (reference sequence). The V gene end was trimmed by 3 bases and the J gene end by 10 bases; junction bases not matched to a gene: 8. The CDR3 runs 12 residues. CDR3 in amino acids: CSASPGGNVAFF. CDR3 coding DNA: TGCAGTGCTAGTCCAGGGGGAAATGTAGCTTTCTTT.

The V call is TRBV12-5, the J call TRBJ2-2; TRBD2 matches 8 bases. With 1 base clipped from V and 4 bases from J, the junction kept 5 bases outside the gene matches. Germline V gene lookup returns CDR1 LGHNT and CDR2 FRNRAP. The CDR3 has 16 residues. The chain's CDR3 is CASGLGLAQSTGELFF. The CDR3 nucleotides are TGTGCTAGTGGTTTGGGACTAGCGCAAAGCACCGGGGAGCTGTTTTTT.

The chain links TRBV6-2 or TRBV6-3 to TRBJ2-5; 7 bases match TRBD2. V was pared by 2 bases and J by 2 bases, with 14 bases of the junction left unmatched. This CDR3 is 18 amino acids long. CDR1 is MNHEY, CDR2 SVGEGT, per germline. Here the CDR3 DNA reads TGTGCCAGCAGTTACGCCCCTGGGCTAGCGGCTCCTCAAGAGACCCAGTACTTC. Translation: CASSYAPGLAAPQETQYF.

The V call is TRBV6-6, the J call TRBJ2-5, with 7 bases identical to TRBD2. Germline lookup yields CDR1 MNHNY and CDR2 SVGAGI (reference sequence). CDR3 length: 14 residues. V lost 5 bases, J lost 2 bases, and 5 bases stayed unmatched. CDR3: CASSGGTTQETQYF. In DNA, the CDR3 is TGTGCCAGCAGTGGCGGGACTACGCAAGAGACCCAGTACTTC.

The chain's CDR3 is CASSVPDRASRPPYEQYF. The CDR3 DNA reads as TGTGCCAGCAGTGTACCGGACAGGGCCTCCCGTCCCCCCTACGAGCAGTACTTC. The V and J genes are TRBV2 and TRBJ2-7; 8 bases fit TRBD1. Germline CDR1 reads SNHLY; CDR2 reads FYNNEI. V gave up 4 bases and J gave up 2 bases; unmatched junction bases: 16. The CDR3 length is 18 residues.

For the CDR3, the DNA is TGCAGTGCTAGTTGGGCGACCGGGGAGCTGTTTTTT. This gives the protein CSASWATGELFF. The gene calls are TRBV20-1 and TRBJ2-2; no clear D. Germline-derived CDR1 and CDR2 are DFQATT and SNEGSKA (reference sequence). This CDR3 spans 12 amino acids. Trimming took 3 bases from V and 5 from J, leaving 7 bases between them.

The chain is built from TRBV6-5 and TRBJ1-1; possibly TRBD1 for D (6 bases). The V gene's germline CDR1 is MNHEY and CDR2 SVGAGI. V was cut by 11 bases and J by 5 bases, with 24 bases left in between. The CDR3 loop spans 15 amino acids. The CDR3 sequence is CARRRGATGGTEAFF. The CDR3 DNA reads as TGTGCCCGCCGGCGGGGGGCCACTGGGGGGACTGAAGCTTTCTTT.